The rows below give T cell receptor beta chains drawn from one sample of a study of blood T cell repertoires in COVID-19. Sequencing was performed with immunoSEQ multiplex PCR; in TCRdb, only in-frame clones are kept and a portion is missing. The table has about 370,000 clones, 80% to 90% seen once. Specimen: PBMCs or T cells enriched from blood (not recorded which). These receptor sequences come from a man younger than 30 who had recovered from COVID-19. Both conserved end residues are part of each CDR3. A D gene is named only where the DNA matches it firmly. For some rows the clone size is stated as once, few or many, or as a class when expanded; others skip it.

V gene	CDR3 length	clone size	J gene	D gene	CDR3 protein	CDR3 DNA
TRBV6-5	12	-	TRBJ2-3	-	CASRSTSDTQYF	TGTGCCAGCAGGTCCACTTCAGATACGCAGTATTTT
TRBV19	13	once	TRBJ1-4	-	CASSIGENEKLFF	TGTGCCAGTAGTATAGGCGAGAATGAAAAACTGTTTTTT
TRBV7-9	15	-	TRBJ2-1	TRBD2	CASKLTSGSRGEQFF	TGTGCCAGCAAGTTGACTAGCGGGAGTAGAGGTGAGCAGTTCTTC
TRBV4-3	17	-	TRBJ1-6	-	CASSQDIGGTYNSPLHF	TGCGCCAGCAGCCAAGATATCGGGGGGACCTATAATTCACCCCTCCACTTT
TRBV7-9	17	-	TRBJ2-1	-	CASSLEGAGSRPNEQFF	TGTGCCAGCAGCTTAGAAGGGGCCGGGAGTCGGCCTAATGAGCAGTTCTTC
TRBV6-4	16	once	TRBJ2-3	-	CASSDRAEGGTDTQYF	TGTGCCAGCAGTGACCGGGCAGAGGGGGGCACAGATACGCAGTATTTT
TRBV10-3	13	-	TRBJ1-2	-	CAINGGADYGYTF	TGTGCCATCAATGGGGGCGCGGACTATGGCTACACCTTC
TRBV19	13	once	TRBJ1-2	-	CASCGGEIYGYTF	TGTGCCAGCTGCGGAGGGGAAATCTATGGCTACACCTTC
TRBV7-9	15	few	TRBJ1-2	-	CASSFGQNLKNGYTF	TGTGCCAGCAGCTTCGGACAGAATCTTAAGAATGGCTACACCTTC
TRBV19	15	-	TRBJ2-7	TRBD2	CASSIGTSATYEQYF	TGTGCCAGTAGTATAGGGACTAGCGCTACCTACGAGCAGTACTTC
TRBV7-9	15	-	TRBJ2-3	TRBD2	CASSLGSGGVDTQYF	TGTGCCAGCAGCCTGGGGAGCGGGGGAGTAGATACGCAGTATTTT
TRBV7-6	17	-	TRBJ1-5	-	CASSLLPSVSSNQPQHF	TGTGCCAGCAGCTTATTACCCTCGGTTTCTAGCAATCAGCCCCAGCATTTT
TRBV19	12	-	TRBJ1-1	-	CASSTTFPGAFF	TGTGCCAGTAGTACCACCTTCCCCGGGGCTTTCTTT
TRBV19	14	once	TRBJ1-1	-	CATRLGTFNTEAFF	TGTGCCACCAGACTTGGGACATTCAACACTGAAGCTTTCTTT
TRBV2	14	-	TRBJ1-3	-	CASRRSGSGNTIYF	TGTGCCAGCCGCCGCAGCGGCTCTGGAAACACCATATATTTT
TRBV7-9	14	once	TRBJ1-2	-	CASSRGSLDYGYTF	TGTGCCAGCAGTAGAGGCAGTCTCGACTATGGCTACACCTTC
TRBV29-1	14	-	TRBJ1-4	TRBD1	CSVGEGGTNEKLFF	TGCAGCGTGGGAGAAGGGGGCACTAATGAAAAACTGTTTTTT
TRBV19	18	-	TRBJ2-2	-	CASSIGAFGGAETGELFF	TGTGCCAGTAGTATAGGCGCATTTGGTGGAGCAGAGACCGGGGAGCTGTTTTTT
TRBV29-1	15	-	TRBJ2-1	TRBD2	CSVRGTSGGENEQFF	TGCAGCGTCCGCGGGACTAGCGGGGGAGAAAATGAGCAGTTCTTC
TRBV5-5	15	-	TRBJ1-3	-	CASRVGGNSGNTIYF	TGTGCCAGCAGGGTCGGGGGGAACTCTGGAAACACCATATATTTT
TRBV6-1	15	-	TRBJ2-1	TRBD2	CASSDGGRPYNEQFF	TGTGCCAGCAGTGACGGGGGGAGGCCCTACAATGAGCAGTTCTTC
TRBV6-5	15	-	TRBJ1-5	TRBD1	CASILGGGGHQPQHF	TGTGCCAGCATACTAGGAGGAGGGGGCCATCAGCCCCAGCATTTT
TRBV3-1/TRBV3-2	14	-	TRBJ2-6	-	CASSSSSGANVLTF	TGTGCCAGCAGTTCGAGCTCTGGGGCCAACGTCCTGACTTTC
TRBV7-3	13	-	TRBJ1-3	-	CASSQREGNTIYF	TGTGCCAGCAGCCAAAGAGAAGGAAACACCATATATTTT
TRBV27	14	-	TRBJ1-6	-	CASSPPGGNSPLHF	TGTGCCAGCAGTCCGCCCGGGGGTAATTCACCCCTCCACTTT
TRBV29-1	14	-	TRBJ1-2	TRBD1	CSVAPGTGTYGYTF	TGCAGCGTTGCTCCGGGGACAGGGACATATGGCTACACCTTC
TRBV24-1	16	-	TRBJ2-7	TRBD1	CATSDSAPGQRYEQYF	TGTGCCACCAGTGATTCGGCACCGGGACAGCGTTACGAGCAGTACTTC
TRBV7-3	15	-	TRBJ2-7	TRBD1	CASSQGQLSSYEQYF	TGTGCCAGCAGCCAGGGACAGCTTAGCTCCTACGAGCAGTACTTC
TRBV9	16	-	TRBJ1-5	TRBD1	CASSVAKGASNQPQHF	TGTGCCAGCAGCGTAGCTAAGGGGGCAAGCAATCAGCCCCAGCATTTT
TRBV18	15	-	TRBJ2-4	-	CASSLFPGVGDIQYF	TGTGCCAGCTCTCTTTTTCCAGGGGTAGGGGACATTCAGTACTTC
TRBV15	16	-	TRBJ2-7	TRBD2	CATREEAAGGSYEQYF	TGTGCCACCAGGGAAGAGGCGGCGGGAGGGTCCTACGAGCAGTACTTC
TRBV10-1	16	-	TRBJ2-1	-	CASSEWVSPFANEQFF	TGCGCCAGCAGTGAGTGGGTTAGCCCCTTTGCCAATGAGCAGTTCTTC
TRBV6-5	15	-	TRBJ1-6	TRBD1	CASNLGQGNRSPLHF	TGTGCCAGCAATCTCGGACAGGGAAATCGTTCACCCCTCCACTTT
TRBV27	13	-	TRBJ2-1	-	CASSGTPYNEQFF	TGTGCCAGCAGCGGGACACCTTACAATGAGCAGTTCTTC
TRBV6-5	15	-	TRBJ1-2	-	CASSYSAGGNYGYTF	TGTGCCAGCAGTTACTCGGCGGGGGGTAACTATGGCTACACCTTC
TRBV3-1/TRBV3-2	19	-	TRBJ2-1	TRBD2	CASSSLPGLAGASANEQFF	TGTGCCAGCAGCTCATTACCGGGACTAGCGGGGGCCTCGGCCAATGAGCAGTTCTTC
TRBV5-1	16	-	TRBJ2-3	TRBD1	CASGKQGARGTDTQYF	TGCGCCAGCGGAAAGCAGGGGGCGCGGGGCACAGATACGCAGTATTTT
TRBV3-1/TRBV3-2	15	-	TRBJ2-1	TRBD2	CASSVLAGVGNEQFF	TGTGCCAGCAGCGTTCTAGCGGGAGTTGGCAATGAGCAGTTCTTC
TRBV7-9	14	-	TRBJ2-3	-	CASSSRVTEDTQYF	TGTGCCAGCAGCTCAAGGGTGACAGAAGATACGCAGTATTTT
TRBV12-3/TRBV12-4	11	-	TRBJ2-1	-	CASLGANEQFF	TGTGCCAGCTTGGGAGCCAATGAGCAGTTCTTC
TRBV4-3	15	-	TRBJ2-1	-	CASSQDTGEDNEQFF	TGCGCCAGCAGCCAAGATACGGGGGAAGACAATGAGCAGTTCTTC
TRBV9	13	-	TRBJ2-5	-	CASSATSVETQYF	TGTGCCAGCAGCGCAACCTCGGTTGAGACCCAGTACTTC
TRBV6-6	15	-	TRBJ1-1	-	CASSSTTGMNTEAFF	TGTGCCAGCAGTTCTACAACAGGCATGAACACTGAAGCTTTCTTT
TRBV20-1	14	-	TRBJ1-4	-	CSASRGSINEKLFF	TGCAGTGCTAGTCGAGGGAGCATTAATGAAAAACTGTTTTTT
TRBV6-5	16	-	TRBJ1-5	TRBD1	CASSSYTGVPNQPQHF	TGTGCCAGCAGTTCCTATACAGGGGTCCCCAATCAGCCCCAGCATTTT
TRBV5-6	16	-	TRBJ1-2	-	CASSWQGYGLLGGYTF	TGTGCCAGCAGCTGGCAGGGCTATGGTTTACTGGGTGGCTACACCTTC
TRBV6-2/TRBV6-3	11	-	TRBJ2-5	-	CASSLGKTQYF	TGTGCCAGCAGCCTCGGGAAGACCCAGTACTTC
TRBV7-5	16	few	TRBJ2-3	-	CVRSPRAFQEADTQYF	TGTGTCAGAAGCCCTAGGGCCTTCCAGGAGGCAGATACGCAGTATTTT
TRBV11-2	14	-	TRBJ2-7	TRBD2	CASRPSGLVYEQYF	TGTGCCAGCAGACCATCCGGACTAGTCTACGAGCAGTACTTC
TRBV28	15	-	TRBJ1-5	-	CASSQPYRTLKPQHF	TGTGCCAGCAGCCAACCCTACCGGACACTCAAACCCCAGCATTTT
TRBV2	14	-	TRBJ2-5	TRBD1	CASSGTGDVETQYF	TGTGCCAGCAGCGGGACAGGGGATGTGGAGACCCAGTACTTC
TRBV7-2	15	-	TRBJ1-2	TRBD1	CASSVDRTSNYGYTF	TGTGCCAGCAGCGTGGACAGGACCTCTAACTATGGCTACACCTTC
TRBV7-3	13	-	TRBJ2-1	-	CASSLSQDNEQFF	TGTGCCAGCAGCCTCTCACAGGACAATGAGCAGTTCTTC